This TCR beta chain was sequenced in a study of OX40 agonist ivuxolimab in advanced cancers. Whole-study context: The dose-escalation cohort was approximately 80% male, with a mean age of about 56 years, ranging about 23 to 79. Overall study results and limits: Low normalized T-cell clonal expansion was additionally recorded for some nonresponders.

TCRdb's copy holds only in-frame clones and misses some; the assay was immunoSEQ multiplex PCR. The table has tens of thousands of clones, approximately 80% seen once. The trim removed 5 bases at V and 8 bases at J, leaving 9 bases unmatched. Germline V gives CDR1 SGHAT, CDR2 FQDESV (reference sequence). The CDR3 has 14 amino acids. A word on this clone: Its antigen is still unknown.

Sequencing used CD4+ or CD8+ T cells sorted from blood, obtained in a trial of the OX40 agonist ivuxolimab. This chain uses TRBV11-1 with TRBJ1-3; 7 bases align to TRBD1. This receptor was obtained from an adult with an advanced solid tumor such as melanoma, head and neck, liver or kidney cancer. The CDR3 coding sequence is TGTGCCAGCAGCGACCGACAGGGTTTGGACACCATATATTTT. It translates to CASSDRQGLDTIYF.